This TCR beta chain came from a study of molecular identifiers for immune sequencing clone quantification. Study at large: In replicates, RNA from 20,000 or 100,000 naive CD8 cells was divided five ways and four parts were sequenced. Study-wide findings and caveats: Clones that exceeded 20 RNA copies held over 98% of effector molecules, yet under 1% in naive cells.

In the case of this clonotype: Its antigen is unidentified.

Naive CD8 T cells, phenotype CD8+CD4-CCR7+CD45RA+, were sorted. Germline V CDR1 and CDR2: MNHGY, SAAAGT. This CDR3 comprises 16 residues. J gave up 4 bases and V 5 bases, and 10 bases lay outside the gene matches. MiXCR was run by TCRdb on the PCR reads, yielding one entry per CDR3 protein. The repertoire holds about 500,000 distinct CDR3 sequences, over 20% seen once, with about 0.84% in the top ten. The sequence was obtained from a human donor in good health. Some libraries in this study had Jurkat cell RNA spiked in. Sample: naive CD8+ T cells from blood, with Jurkat cell RNA spiked in. Subset here: FACS-sorted CD8+CD4-CCR7+CD45RA+ naive T cells. The V call is TRBV6-8, the J call TRBJ1-5, with 8 bases identical to TRBD1. The CDR3 region is CASSNTGTGTNQPQHF. The CDR3 DNA is TGTGCCAGCAGTAATACCGGGACAGGTACTAATCAGCCCCAGCATTTT.